Shown below are 19 T cell receptor beta chains from a single sample sequenced in a study of blood T cell repertoires in COVID-19. Some clones are missing from TCRdb's copy, which holds only in-frame ones; the method was immunoSEQ multiplex PCR. The repertoire has 150,000 or so clones, roughly 83% of them found once; the top ten carry roughly 12%. Source material: peripheral blood. The receptor source for this set is a woman aged 55 to 70 with COVID-19, enrolled during active disease.

The chain has TRBV14 and TRBJ1-2; TRBD1 matches 7 bases. Germline CDR1 SGHDN, CDR2 FVKESK. Trimming took 1 base from V and 4 from J; bases not matched to a gene: 12. This CDR3 spans 17 amino acids. CDR3 nucleotides: TGTGCCAGCAGCCAAGGGTTAGGGACAGTCCTATCCTATGGCTACACCTTC. Translating it yields CASSQGLGTVLSYGYTF.

The chain employs TRBV6-5 and TRBJ2-1; 8 bases fit TRBD2. Germline loops: CDR1 MNHEY, CDR2 SVGAGI. Trimming cost V 6 bases and J 3 bases; bases outside gene matches: 7. CDR3 length: 15 amino acids. CDR3 nucleotide sequence: TGTGCCAGCAGATTCCAGCGGGGGAGCTACAATGAGCAGTTCTTC. Translated: CASRFQRGSYNEQFF.

The CDR3 nucleotides are TGTGCCAGCAGCTTAGCGAGGTCCGACGCCTCCCCCTATGGCTACACCTTC. Its translation: CASSLARSDASPYGYTF. The rearrangement links TRBV7-8 to TRBJ1-2; D is uncertain. This CDR3 spans 17 amino acids. V shed 0 bases and J shed 4 bases, with 18 bases lying between them. The germline CDR1 and CDR2 sequences are SGHVS and FQNEAQ.

This chain connects TRBV7-3 to TRBJ2-4; TRBD1 matches 10 bases. Trimming removed 5 bases from V and 6 bases from J; junction bases left unmatched: 4. Germline lookup yields CDR1 SGHTA and CDR2 FQGTGA. The CDR3 length is 14 residues. The CDR3 sequence is CASSPRTGGNIQYF. For the CDR3, the DNA is TGTGCCAGCAGCCCGAGGACAGGGGGAAACATTCAGTACTTC.

The chain uses TRBV10-3 and TRBJ1-4; 7 bases fit TRBD1. V shed 8 bases, J shed 5 bases, and the junction held 5 bases outside the gene matches. Looked up from germline, CDR1 is ENHRY and CDR2 is SYGVKD. CDR3 length equals 13 residues. The CDR3 nucleotides are TGTGCCATCGGACAGGAGAAGAATGAAAAACTGTTTTTT. Residues: CAIGQEKNEKLFF.

J is TRBJ2-1 and V is TRBV3-1 (or the pseudogene TRBV3-2); maybe TRBD1 (5 bases). This CDR3 contains 15 residues. Germline V gene sequence: CDR1 LGHDT, CDR2 YNNKEL (reference sequence). V was pared by 0 bases and J by 6 bases, with 12 bases between. The CDR3 reads CASSQDRGRSNEQFF. As DNA, the CDR3 is TGTGCCAGCAGCCAAGATAGGGGCCGGAGCAATGAGCAGTTCTTC.

The J gene is TRBJ1-2, the V gene TRBV7-9; 8 positions match TRBD1. The CDR3 extends over 14 amino acids. Germline lookup yields CDR1 SEHNR and CDR2 FQNEAQ (reference sequence). V lost 1 base and J lost 5; bases outside the gene matches: 3. The CDR3 reads CASSLGQGWYGYTF. CDR3 DNA sequence: TGTGCCAGCAGCTTAGGACAGGGGTGGTATGGCTACACCTTC.

Here the CDR3 DNA reads TGTGCCAGCAGCTTAAAGGTGGCACTATACAATGAGCAGTTCTTC. It is translated as CASSLKVALYNEQFF. This chain connects TRBV7-9 to TRBJ2-1, with D unclear. CDR1 and CDR2 from the germline V gene are SEHNR and FQNEAQ (reference sequence). CDR3 length: 15 amino acids. Deletions cut 2 bases from V and 4 bases from J, with 12 bases between.

This clone occurred once. V gene TRBV5-4 combines with J gene TRBJ2-5; 7 bases line up with TRBD2. This CDR3 has 14 residues. With 2 bases clipped from V and 1 base from J, the junction kept 2 bases outside the gene matches. CDR1 SGHNT and CDR2 YYREEE come from the germline V gene (reference sequence). CDR3 sequence: CASSLAGLQETQYF. The CDR3 nucleotides are TGTGCCAGCAGCTTAGCGGGGCTCCAAGAGACCCAGTACTTC.

The chain employs TRBV10-3 and TRBJ2-5; 11 bases are shared with TRBD2. This CDR3 is built from 16 residues. Unmatched junction bases numbered 8, after V lost 4 bases and J lost 4 bases. CDR1 is ENHRY and CDR2 is SYGVKD in the germline V gene. This CDR3 is CAISANSGGAGETQYF. The DNA for the CDR3 is TGTGCCATCAGTGCGAATAGCGGGGGGGCCGGAGAGACCCAGTACTTC.

The chain recombines TRBV18 with TRBJ2-2, with D possibly matching TRBD1 (5 bases). Trimming removed 6 bases from V and 6 bases from J, with 11 bases in between. The CDR3 is 13 amino acids. Germline V gene sequence: CDR1 KGHSH, CDR2 LQKENI. The CDR3 reads CASSPLGAGELFF. The CDR3 DNA is TGTGCCAGCTCGCCTCTAGGGGCCGGGGAGCTGTTTTTT.

The V and J genes are TRBV7-3 and TRBJ2-2; D is perhaps TRBD2 (5 bases). CDR1 and CDR2 from the germline V gene are SGHTA and FQGTGA. Trimming stripped 3 bases from V and 4 bases from J, with 6 bases between. This CDR3 contains 13 residues. The CDR3 is CASSFGGTGELFF. The CDR3 region has the DNA TGTGCCAGCAGCTTCGGAGGCACCGGGGAGCTGTTTTTT.

The V call is TRBV4-1, the J call TRBJ2-2; D might be TRBD1 (6 bases). Germline loops: CDR1 MGHRA, CDR2 YSYEKL. The CDR3 loop spans 16 amino acids. Trimming left V 4 bases short and J 1 base short, with 13 bases between. For the CDR3, the DNA is TGCGCCAGCAGCCCCCCGTTAGGGGGGAACACCGGGGAGCTGTTTTTT. This codes for CASSPPLGGNTGELFF.

The gene calls are TRBV15 and TRBJ1-1, with 9 nucleotides matching TRBD1. Germline CDR1 LNHNV, CDR2 YYDKDF (reference sequence). This CDR3 region has 15 residues. Losses at the gene ends were 6 bases for V and 7 bases for J; bases not matched to a gene: 12. Here the CDR3 reads CATRVGTGGGHEAFF. The CDR3 DNA is TGTGCCACCAGAGTTGGTACAGGGGGCGGACATGAAGCTTTCTTT. The full variable domain, completed using reference TRBV15 and TRBJ1-1, is DAMVIQNPRYQVTQFGKPVTLSCSQTLNHNVMYWYQQKSSQAPKLLFHYYDKDFNNEADTPDNFQSRRPNTSFCFLDIRSPGLGDTAMYLCATRVGTGGGHEAFFGQGTRLTVV.

This chain connects TRBV18 to TRBJ1-6, with D perhaps matching TRBD1 (5 bases). Germline-derived CDR1 and CDR2 are KGHSH and LQKENI. The CDR3 extends over 15 amino acids. Between the trimmed V and J ends, which lost 3 bases and 7 bases, there was a span of 13 bases. The CDR3, as DNA: TGTGCCAGCTCACCCACATCCCAGGGAAATTCACCCCTCCACTTT. Protein sequence: CASSPTSQGNSPLHF.

V gene TRBV7-3 combines with J gene TRBJ1-6; 7 bases are shared with TRBD1. CDR3 size: 14 residues. Germline V gene lookup returns CDR1 SGHTA and CDR2 FQGTGA. Losses at the gene ends were 5 bases for V and 6 bases for J; bases not matched to a gene: 4. Here the CDR3 DNA reads TGTGCCAGCAGCCTCGGGACAGCTAATTCACCCCTCCACTTT. Encoded protein: CASSLGTANSPLHF.

V gene TRBV27 combines with J gene TRBJ2-3, with D perhaps TRBD2 (5 bases). Trimming took off 6 bases at V and 4 bases at J, with 14 bases between the two ends. From germline, CDR1 is MNHEY and CDR2 SMNVEV (reference sequence). The CDR3 loop spans 14 amino acids. The CDR3 protein is CASSTPRLSDTQYF. CDR3 in DNA: TGTGCCAGCAGCACCCCGCGACTATCAGATACGCAGTATTTT.

The chain has TRBV10-1 and TRBJ1-2; D uncertain. Germline CDR1 reads WNHNN; CDR2 reads SYGVQD (reference sequence). CDR3 length equals 12 residues. V was clipped by 3 bases and J by 4 bases, with 6 bases between them. As DNA, the CDR3 is TGCGCCAGCAGTGACGGGTCCTATGGCTACACCTTC. Translated, it gives CASSDGSYGYTF.

This chain joins TRBV9 and TRBJ2-7; 7 bases fit TRBD2. The CDR3 is made up of 15 amino acids. The V gene's germline CDR1 is SGDLS and CDR2 YYNGEE. V gave up 4 bases and J gave up 4 bases; unmatched junction bases: 11. CDR3 protein: CASSKTSNVVYEQYF. DNA of the CDR3: TGTGCCAGCAGCAAGACTAGCAATGTTGTGTACGAGCAGTACTTC. The variable domain in full, with the rest retrieved from reference TRBV9 and TRBJ2-7, is DSGVTQTPKHLITATGQRVTLRCSPRSGDLSVYWYQQSLDQGLQFLIQYYNGEERAKGNILERFSAQQFPDLHSELNLSSLELGDSALYFCASSKTSNVVYEQYFGPGTRLTVT.